This TCR beta chain was obtained from a study of blood T cell repertoires in COVID-19. About the research overall: Spain, Italy and the United States supplied samples that represented acute and convalescent COVID-19. T cells, B-cell-depleted T cells, or PBMCs provided the cDNA or gDNA that served as material.

Followed over time, Seattle patients had been enrolled while infection was active. In the original analysis: Amplification with reference gene primers provided the estimates of nucleated cell counts. The method was immunoSEQ multiplex PCR; TCRdb's version includes in-frame clones alone and lacks a portion of them. From that table come the V and J calls and clone size; the DNA was used to work out D and trimming. Here the sample spans about 360,000 clones, around 88% being singletons. Germline CDR1 and CDR2: SGHNT and YYREEE (reference sequence). Trimming cost V 1 base and J 5 bases; bases outside gene matches: 10. This CDR3 has 16 residues.

The sequencing sample was made of peripheral blood. This receptor was identified in a woman aged 60 to 75 with COVID-19, enrolled during active disease. The chain links TRBV5-4 to TRBJ2-5; TRBD1 matches 8 bases. In DNA form, the CDR3 reads TGTGCCAGCAGCTTGCCCTCGACAGGGGCGCGGGAGACCCAGTACTTC. It encodes CASSLPSTGARETQYF.